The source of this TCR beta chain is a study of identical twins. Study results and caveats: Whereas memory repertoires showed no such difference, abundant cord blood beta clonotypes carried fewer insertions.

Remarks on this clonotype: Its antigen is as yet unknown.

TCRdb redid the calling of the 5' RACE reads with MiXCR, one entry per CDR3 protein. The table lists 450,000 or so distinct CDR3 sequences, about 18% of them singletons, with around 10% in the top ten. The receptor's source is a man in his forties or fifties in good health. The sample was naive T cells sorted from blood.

This chain's CDR3 is CASSVGRVTSTEAFF. CDR3 sequence (DNA): TGTGCCAGCAGCGTAGGGAGGGTTACAAGCACTGAAGCTTTCTTT. The chain is built from TRBV6-1 and TRBJ1-1; D is unclear. V was shortened by 6 bases and J by 4 bases, with 18 bases between the two germline ends. There are 15 residues in the CDR3. From germline, CDR1 is MNHNS and CDR2 SASEGT.